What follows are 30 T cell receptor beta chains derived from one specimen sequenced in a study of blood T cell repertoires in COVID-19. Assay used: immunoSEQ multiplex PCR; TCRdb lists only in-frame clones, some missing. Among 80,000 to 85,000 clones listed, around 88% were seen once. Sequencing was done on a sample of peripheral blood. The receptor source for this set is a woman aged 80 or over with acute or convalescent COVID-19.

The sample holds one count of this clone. The CDR3 reads CASRRDSGRNYEQYF. CDR3 bases: TGTGCCAGTAGACGGGATAGCGGGAGAAACTACGAGCAGTACTTC. The chain is built from TRBV19 and TRBJ2-7; TRBD2 agrees at 9 bases. Germline CDR1 reads LNHDA; CDR2 reads SQIVND (reference sequence). V was clipped by 6 bases and J by 3 bases; unmatched bases: 9. This CDR3 contains 15 residues. The full variable domain, in which reference TRBV19 and TRBJ2-7 provide the parts outside the CDR3, is DGGITQSPKYLFRKEGQNVTLSCEQNLNHDAMYWYRQDPGQGLRLIYYSQIVNDFQKGDIAEGYSVSREKKESFPLTVTSAQKNPTAFYLCASRRDSGRNYEQYFGPGTRLTVT.

This chain's CDR3 is CASSLSSGGAPDTQYF. CDR3 nucleotides: TGTGCCAGCAGCCTTAGTAGCGGGGGGGCCCCAGATACGCAGTATTTT. This chain links TRBV7-2 with TRBJ2-3; 11 positions match TRBD2. From germline, CDR1 is SGHTA and CDR2 FQGNSA. The CDR3 covers 16 residues. Unmatched junction bases numbered 8, after V lost 5 bases and J lost 4 bases.

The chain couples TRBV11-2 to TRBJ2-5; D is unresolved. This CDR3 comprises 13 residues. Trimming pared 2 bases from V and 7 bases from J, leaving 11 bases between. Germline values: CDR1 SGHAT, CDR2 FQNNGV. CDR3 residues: CASSLSRRTTQYF. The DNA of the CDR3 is TGTGCCAGCAGCTTATCCAGGCGCACGACCCAGTACTTC.

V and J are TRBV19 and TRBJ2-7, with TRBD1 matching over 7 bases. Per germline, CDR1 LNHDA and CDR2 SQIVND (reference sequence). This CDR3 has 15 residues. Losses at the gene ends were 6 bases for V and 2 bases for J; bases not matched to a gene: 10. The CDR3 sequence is CASSPRDSPTYEQYF. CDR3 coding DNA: TGTGCCAGTAGCCCTAGGGACAGCCCTACCTACGAGCAGTACTTC.

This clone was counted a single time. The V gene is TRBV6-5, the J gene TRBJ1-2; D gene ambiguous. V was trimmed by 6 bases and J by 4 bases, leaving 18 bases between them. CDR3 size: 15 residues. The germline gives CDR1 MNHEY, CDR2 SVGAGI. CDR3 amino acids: CASRVDPQRAYGYTF. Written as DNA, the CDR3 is TGTGCCAGCAGGGTAGACCCCCAGAGGGCCTATGGCTACACCTTC.

The CDR3 reads CASSSGTGFGNSPLHF. The CDR3 DNA sequence: TGTGCCAGCAGTTCCGGGACAGGGTTCGGAAATTCACCCCTCCACTTT. The chain joins TRBV6-5 to TRBJ1-6, with 9 bases fitting TRBD1. The V gene end was trimmed by 4 bases and the J gene end by 7 bases; junction bases not matched to a gene: 8. CDR1 and CDR2 from the germline V gene are MNHEY and SVGAGI. This CDR3 region has 16 residues.

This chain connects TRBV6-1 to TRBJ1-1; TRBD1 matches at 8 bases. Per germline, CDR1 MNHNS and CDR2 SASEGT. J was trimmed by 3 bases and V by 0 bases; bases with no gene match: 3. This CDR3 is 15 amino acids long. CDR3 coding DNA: TGTGCCAGCAGTGAAGCCACGACAGGGGACACTGAAGCTTTCTTT. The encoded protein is CASSEATTGDTEAFF.

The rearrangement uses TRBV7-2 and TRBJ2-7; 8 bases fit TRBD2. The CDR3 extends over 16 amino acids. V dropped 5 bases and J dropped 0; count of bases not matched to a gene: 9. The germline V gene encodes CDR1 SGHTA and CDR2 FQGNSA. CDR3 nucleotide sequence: TGTGCCAGCAGCCCACTAGCGGAGGGACCCTCCTACGAGCAGTACTTC. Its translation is CASSPLAEGPSYEQYF.

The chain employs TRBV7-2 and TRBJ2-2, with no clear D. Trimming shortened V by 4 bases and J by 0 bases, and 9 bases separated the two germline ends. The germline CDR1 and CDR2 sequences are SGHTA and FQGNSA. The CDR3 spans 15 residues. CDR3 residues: CASSSRSTNTGELFF. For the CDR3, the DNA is TGTGCCAGCAGCTCCCGGTCAACGAACACCGGGGAGCTGTTTTTT.

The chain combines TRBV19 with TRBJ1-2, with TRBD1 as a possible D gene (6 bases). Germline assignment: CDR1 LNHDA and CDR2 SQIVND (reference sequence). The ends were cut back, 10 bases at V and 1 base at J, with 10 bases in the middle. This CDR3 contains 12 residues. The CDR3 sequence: CATQQGNYGYTF. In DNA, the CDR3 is TGTGCCACTCAACAGGGTAACTATGGCTACACCTTC.

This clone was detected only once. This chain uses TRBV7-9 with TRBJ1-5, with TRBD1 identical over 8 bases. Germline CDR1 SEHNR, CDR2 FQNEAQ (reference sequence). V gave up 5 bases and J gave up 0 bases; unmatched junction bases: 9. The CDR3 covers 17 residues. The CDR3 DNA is TGTGCCAGCAGCCCGGGCCCTGACAGGGGTAGCAATCAGCCCCAGCATTTT. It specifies CASSPGPDRGSNQPQHF.

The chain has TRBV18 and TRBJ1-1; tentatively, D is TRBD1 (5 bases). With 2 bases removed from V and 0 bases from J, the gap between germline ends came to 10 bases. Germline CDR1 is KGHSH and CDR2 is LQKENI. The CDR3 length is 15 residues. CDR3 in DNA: TGTGCCAGCTCACCATTGGAGGGGATGAACACTGAAGCTTTCTTT. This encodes CASSPLEGMNTEAFF.

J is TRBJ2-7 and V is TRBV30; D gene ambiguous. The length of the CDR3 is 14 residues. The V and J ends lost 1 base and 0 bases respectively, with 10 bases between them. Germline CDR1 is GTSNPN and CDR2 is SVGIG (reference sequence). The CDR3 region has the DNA TGTGCCTGGAGTGGCGGTGGGTTCTCCTACGAGCAGTACTTC. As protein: CAWSGGGFSYEQYF.

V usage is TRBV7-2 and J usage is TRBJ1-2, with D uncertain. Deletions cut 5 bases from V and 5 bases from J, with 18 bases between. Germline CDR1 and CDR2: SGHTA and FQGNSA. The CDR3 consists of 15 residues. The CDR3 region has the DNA TGTGCCAGCAGCCCCACCCCCACAGACCTGTATGGCTACACCTTC. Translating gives CASSPTPTDLYGYTF.

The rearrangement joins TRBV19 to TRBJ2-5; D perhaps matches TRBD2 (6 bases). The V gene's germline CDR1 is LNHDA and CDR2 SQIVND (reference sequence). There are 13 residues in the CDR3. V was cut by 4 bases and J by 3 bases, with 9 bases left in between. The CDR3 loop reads CASSRGLKETQYF. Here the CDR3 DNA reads TGTGCCAGTAGTAGGGGACTGAAAGAGACCCAGTACTTC.

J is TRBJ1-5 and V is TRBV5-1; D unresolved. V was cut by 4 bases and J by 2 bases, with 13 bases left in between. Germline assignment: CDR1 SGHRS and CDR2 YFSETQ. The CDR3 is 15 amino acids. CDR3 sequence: CASSEGGVRNQPQHF. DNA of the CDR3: TGCGCCAGCAGCGAGGGTGGGGTCCGCAATCAGCCCCAGCATTTT.

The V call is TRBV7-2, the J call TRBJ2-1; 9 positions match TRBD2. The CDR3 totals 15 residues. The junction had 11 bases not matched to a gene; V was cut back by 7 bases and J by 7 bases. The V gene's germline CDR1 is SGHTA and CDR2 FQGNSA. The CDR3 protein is CASNSWASGTNEQFF. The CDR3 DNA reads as TGTGCCAGCAACTCGTGGGCTAGCGGGACGAATGAGCAGTTCTTC.

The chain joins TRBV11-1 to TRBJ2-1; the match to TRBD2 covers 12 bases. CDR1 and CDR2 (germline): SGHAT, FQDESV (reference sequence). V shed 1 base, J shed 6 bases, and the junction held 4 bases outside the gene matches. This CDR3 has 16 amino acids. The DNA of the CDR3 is TGTGCCAGCAGCTTAGTCGCTAGCGGGGGGGTCAATGAGCAGTTCTTC. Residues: CASSLVASGGVNEQFF.

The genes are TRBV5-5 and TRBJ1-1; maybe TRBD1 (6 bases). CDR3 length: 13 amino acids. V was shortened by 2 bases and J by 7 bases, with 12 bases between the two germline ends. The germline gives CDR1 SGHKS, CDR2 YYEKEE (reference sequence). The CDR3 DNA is TGTGCCAGCAGCTTTCGGGGGGCCGGTGAAGCTTTCTTT. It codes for CASSFRGAGEAFF.

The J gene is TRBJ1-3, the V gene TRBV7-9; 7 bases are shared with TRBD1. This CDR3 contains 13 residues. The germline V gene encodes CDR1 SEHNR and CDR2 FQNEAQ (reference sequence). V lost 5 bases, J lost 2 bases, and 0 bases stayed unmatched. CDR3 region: CASSQGAGNTIYF. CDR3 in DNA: TGTGCCAGCAGCCAGGGGGCTGGAAACACCATATATTTT.

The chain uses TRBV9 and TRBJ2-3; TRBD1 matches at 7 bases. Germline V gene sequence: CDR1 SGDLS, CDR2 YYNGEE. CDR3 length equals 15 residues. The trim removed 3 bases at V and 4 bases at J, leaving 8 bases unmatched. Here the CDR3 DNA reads TGTGCCAGCAGCGGACAGGGTTCGGACGCAGATACGCAGTATTTT. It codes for CASSGQGSDADTQYF.

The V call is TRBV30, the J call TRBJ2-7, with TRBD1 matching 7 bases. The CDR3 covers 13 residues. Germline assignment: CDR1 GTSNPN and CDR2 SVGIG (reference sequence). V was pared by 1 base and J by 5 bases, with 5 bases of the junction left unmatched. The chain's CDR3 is CAWSATGVNEQYF. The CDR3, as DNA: TGTGCCTGGAGTGCCACAGGGGTGAACGAGCAGTACTTC. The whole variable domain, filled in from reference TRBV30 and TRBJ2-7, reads SQTIHQWPATLVQPVGSPLSLECTVEGTSNPNLYWYRQAAGRGLQLLFYSVGIGQISSEVPQNLSASRPQDRQFILSSKKLLLSDSGFYLCAWSATGVNEQYFGPGTRLTVT.

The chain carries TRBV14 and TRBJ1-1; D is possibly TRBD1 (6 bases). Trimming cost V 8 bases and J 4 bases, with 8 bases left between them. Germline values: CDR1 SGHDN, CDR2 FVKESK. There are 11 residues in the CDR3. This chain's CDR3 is CASGRGTEAFF. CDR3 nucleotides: TGTGCCAGCGGCAGGGGCACTGAAGCTTTCTTT.

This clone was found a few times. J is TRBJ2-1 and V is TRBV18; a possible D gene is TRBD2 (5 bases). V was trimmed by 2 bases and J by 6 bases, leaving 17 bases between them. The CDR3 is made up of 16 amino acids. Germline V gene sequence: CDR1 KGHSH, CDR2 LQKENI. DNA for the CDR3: TGTGCCAGCTCACCAACCGGACTTGGGTTGGGCAATGAGCAGTTCTTC. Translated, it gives CASSPTGLGLGNEQFF.

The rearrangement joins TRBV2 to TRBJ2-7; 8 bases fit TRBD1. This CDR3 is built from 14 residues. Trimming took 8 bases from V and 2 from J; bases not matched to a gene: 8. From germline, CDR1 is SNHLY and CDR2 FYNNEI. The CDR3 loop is CASEGQDRAYEQYF. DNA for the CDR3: TGTGCCAGCGAGGGCCAGGACAGGGCCTACGAGCAGTACTTC.

The CDR3 loop reads CASRQDRASNEQYF. The CDR3 DNA is TGTGCCAGTAGACAGGACAGGGCCTCAAACGAGCAGTACTTC. The chain is built from TRBV19 and TRBJ2-7, with 8 bases fitting TRBD1. This CDR3 has 14 amino acids. V lost 6 bases and J lost 5; bases outside the gene matches: 9. Germline V gives CDR1 LNHDA, CDR2 SQIVND (reference sequence).

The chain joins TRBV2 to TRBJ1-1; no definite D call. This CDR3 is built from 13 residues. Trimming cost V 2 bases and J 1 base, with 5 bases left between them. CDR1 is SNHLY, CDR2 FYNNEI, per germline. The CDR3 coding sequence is TGTGCCAGCAGTGAATATTCGAACACTGAAGCTTTCTTT. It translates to CASSEYSNTEAFF.

The DNA of the CDR3 is TGTGCCAGCAGCCCTTGGGGGGGGCCCGGGGAGCTGTTTTTT. Amino acids: CASSPWGGPGELFF. The chain has TRBV3-1 (or the pseudogene TRBV3-2) and TRBJ2-2; weak D call: TRBD2 (7 bases). This CDR3 region has 14 residues. Germline V gene lookup returns CDR1 LGHDT and CDR2 YNNKEL (reference sequence). Trimming pared 4 bases from V and 6 bases from J, leaving 12 bases between.

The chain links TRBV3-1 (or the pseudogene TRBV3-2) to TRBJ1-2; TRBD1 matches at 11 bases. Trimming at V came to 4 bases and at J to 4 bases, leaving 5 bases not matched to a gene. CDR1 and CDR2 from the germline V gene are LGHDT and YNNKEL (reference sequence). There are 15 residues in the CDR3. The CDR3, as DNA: TGTGCCAGCAGCCGAGGACAGGGGGCTTCCTATGGCTACACCTTC. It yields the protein CASSRGQGASYGYTF.

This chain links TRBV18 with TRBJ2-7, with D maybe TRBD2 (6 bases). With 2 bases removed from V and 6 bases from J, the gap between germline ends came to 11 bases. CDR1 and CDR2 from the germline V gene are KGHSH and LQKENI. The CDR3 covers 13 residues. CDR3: CASSPSEGFEQYF. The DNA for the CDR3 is TGTGCCAGCTCACCATCGGAGGGCTTCGAGCAGTACTTC.